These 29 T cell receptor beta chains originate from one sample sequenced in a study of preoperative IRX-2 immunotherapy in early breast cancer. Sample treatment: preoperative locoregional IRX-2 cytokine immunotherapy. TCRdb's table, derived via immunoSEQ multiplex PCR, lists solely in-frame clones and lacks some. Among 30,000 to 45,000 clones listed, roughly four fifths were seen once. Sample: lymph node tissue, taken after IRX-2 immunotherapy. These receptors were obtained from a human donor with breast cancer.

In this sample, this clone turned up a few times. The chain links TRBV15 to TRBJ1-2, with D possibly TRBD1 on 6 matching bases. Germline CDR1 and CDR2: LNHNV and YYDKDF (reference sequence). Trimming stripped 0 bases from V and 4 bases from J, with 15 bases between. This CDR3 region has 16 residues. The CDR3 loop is CATSRDKGQGPYGYTF. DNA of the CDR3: TGTGCCACCAGCAGAGATAAAGGGCAGGGGCCCTATGGCTACACCTTC.

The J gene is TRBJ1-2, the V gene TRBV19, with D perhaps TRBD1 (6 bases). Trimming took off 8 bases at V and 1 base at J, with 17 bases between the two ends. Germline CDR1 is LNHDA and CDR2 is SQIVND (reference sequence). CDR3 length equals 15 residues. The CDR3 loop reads CASSRVWDINYGYTF. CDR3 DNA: TGTGCCAGTTCCCGGGTCTGGGACATTAACTATGGCTACACCTTC.

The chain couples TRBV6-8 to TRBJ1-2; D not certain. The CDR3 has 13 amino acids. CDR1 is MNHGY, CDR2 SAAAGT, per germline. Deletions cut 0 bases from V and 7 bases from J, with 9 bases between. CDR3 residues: CASSYSTGSGYTF. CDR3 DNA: TGTGCCAGCAGTTACTCGACGGGAAGTGGCTACACCTTC.

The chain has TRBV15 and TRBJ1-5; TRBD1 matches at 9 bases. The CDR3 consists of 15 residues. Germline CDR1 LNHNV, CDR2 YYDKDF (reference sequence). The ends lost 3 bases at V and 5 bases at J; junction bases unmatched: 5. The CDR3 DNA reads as TGTGCCACCAGCAGCACAGGGGGCAGTGATCAGCCCCAGCATTTT. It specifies CATSSTGGSDQPQHF.

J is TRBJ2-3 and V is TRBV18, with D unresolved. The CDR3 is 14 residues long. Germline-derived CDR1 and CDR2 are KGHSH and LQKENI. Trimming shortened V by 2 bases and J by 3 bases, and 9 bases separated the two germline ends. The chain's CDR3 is CASSPEQLTDTQYF. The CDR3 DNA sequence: TGTGCCAGCTCACCAGAACAATTAACAGATACGCAGTATTTT.

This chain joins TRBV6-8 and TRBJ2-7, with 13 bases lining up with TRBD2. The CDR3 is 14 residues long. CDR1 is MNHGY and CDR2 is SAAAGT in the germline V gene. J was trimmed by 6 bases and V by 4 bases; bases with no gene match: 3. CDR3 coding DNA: TGTGCCAGCAGTTTAACTAGCGGGGGGGGCGAGCAGTACTTC. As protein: CASSLTSGGGEQYF.

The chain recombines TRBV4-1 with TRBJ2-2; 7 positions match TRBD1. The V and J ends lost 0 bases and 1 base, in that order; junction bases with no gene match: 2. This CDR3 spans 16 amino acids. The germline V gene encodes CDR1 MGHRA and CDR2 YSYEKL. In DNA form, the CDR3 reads TGCGCCAGCAGCCAAGAGCGGACAGGGAACACCGGGGAGCTGTTTTTT. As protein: CASSQERTGNTGELFF.

The CDR3 nucleotides are TGCGCCAGCAGCTCGTTCACAGGGGGCAACTATGGCTACACCTTC. Encoded protein: CASSSFTGGNYGYTF. This chain uses TRBV5-1 with TRBJ1-2; 9 bases match TRBD1. Losses at the gene ends were 3 bases for V and 2 bases for J; bases not matched to a gene: 5. The CDR3 has 15 residues. Germline V gene lookup returns CDR1 SGHRS and CDR2 YFSETQ.

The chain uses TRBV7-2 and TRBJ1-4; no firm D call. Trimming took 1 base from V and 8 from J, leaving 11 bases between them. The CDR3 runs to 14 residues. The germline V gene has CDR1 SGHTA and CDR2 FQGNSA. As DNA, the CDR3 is TGTGCCAGCAGCTTAGTAGGTAGAGGCGAAAAACTGTTTTTT. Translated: CASSLVGRGEKLFF.

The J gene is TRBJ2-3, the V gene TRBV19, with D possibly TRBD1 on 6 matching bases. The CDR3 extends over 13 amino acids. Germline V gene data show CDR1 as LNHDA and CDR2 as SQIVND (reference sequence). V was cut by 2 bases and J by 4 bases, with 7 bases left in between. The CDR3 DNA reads TGTGCCAGTAGTATATCAGGGGCAGATACGCAGTATTTT. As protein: CASSISGADTQYF.

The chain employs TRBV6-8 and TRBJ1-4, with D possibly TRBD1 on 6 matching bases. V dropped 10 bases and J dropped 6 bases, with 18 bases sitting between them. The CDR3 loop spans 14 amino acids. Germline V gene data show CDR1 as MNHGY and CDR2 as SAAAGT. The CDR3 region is CAISPGVGDEKLFF. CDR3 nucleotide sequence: TGTGCCATCAGCCCAGGGGTTGGTGATGAAAAACTGTTTTTT.

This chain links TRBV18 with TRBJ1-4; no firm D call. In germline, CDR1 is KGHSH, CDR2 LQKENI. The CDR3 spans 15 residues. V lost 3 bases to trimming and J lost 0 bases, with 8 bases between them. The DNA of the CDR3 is TGTGCCAGCTCACCCGGGCAGGCAACTAATGAAAAACTGTTTTTT. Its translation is CASSPGQATNEKLFF.

CDR3 protein: CASRSGLGQPQHF. CDR3 nucleotides: TGTGCCAGCAGAAGCGGGTTAGGGCAGCCCCAGCATTTT. The genes are TRBV28 and TRBJ1-5; unclear D gene. V was trimmed by 6 bases and J by 7 bases, leaving 13 bases between them. Germline-derived CDR1 and CDR2 are MDHEN and SYDVKM. The CDR3 extends over 13 amino acids.

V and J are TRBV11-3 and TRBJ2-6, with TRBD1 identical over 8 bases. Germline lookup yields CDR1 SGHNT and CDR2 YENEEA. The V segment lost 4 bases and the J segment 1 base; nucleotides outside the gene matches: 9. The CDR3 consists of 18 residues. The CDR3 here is CASSYRTGLISGANVLTF. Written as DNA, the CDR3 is TGTGCCAGCAGCTACCGGACAGGGTTGATATCTGGGGCCAACGTCCTGACTTTC.

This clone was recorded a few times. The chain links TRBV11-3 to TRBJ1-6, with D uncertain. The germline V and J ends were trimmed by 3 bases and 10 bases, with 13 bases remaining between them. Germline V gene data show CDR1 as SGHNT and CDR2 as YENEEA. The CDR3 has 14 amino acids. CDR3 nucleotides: TGTGCCAGCAGCTTTGGTTTCGTAGGGTCACCCCTCCACTTT. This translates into CASSFGFVGSPLHF.

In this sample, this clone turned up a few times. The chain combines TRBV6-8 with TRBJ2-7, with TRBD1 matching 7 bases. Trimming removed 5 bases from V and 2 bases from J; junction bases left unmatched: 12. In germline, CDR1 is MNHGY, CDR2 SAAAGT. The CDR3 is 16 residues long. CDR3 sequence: CASSTPPTGYAYEQYF. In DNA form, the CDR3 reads TGTGCCAGCAGTACCCCCCCGACAGGGTACGCCTACGAGCAGTACTTC.

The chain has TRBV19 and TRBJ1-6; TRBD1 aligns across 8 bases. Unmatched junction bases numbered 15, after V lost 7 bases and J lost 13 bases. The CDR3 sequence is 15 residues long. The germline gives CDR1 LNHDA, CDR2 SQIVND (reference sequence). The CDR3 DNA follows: TGTGCCAGTATCTCCGGGACAGGCGCCGGGGGGCCCCTCCACTTT. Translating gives CASISGTGAGGPLHF. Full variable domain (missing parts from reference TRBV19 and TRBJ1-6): DGGITQSPKYLFRKEGQNVTLSCEQNLNHDAMYWYRQDPGQGLRLIYYSQIVNDFQKGDIAEGYSVSREKKESFPLTVTSAQKNPTAFYLCASISGTGAGGPLHFGNGTRLTVT.

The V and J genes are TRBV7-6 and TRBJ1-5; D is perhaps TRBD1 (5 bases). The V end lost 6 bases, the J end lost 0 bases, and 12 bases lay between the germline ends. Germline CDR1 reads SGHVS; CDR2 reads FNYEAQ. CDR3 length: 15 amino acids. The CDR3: CASSGTEDSNQPQHF. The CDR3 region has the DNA TGTGCCAGCAGTGGGACGGAAGATAGCAATCAGCCCCAGCATTTT.

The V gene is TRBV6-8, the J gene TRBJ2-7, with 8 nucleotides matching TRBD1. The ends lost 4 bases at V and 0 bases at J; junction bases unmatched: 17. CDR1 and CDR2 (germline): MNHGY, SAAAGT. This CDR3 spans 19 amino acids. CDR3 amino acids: CASSLRWYRGDQSSYEQYF. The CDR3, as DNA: TGTGCCAGCAGTTTAAGGTGGTACAGGGGGGATCAAAGCTCCTACGAGCAGTACTTC.

The CDR3 here is CASSQATSRGGAVQEQFF. The CDR3 DNA sequence: TGCGCCAGCAGCCAAGCTACCTCTCGGGGGGGGGCCGTCCAAGAGCAGTTCTTC. The J gene is TRBJ2-1, the V gene TRBV1; TRBD2 was called by the table and not checked on the DNA. TRBV1 is a pseudogene locus. The CDR3 covers 18 residues.

The CDR3 is CASSQAGTSGGDVQYF. In DNA, the CDR3 is TGCGCCAGCAGCCAGGCCGGGACTAGCGGGGGTGACGTGCAGTATTTT. This chain uses TRBV5-1 with TRBJ2-3, with TRBD2 matching 14 bases. The CDR3 covers 16 residues. V lost 4 bases to trimming and J lost 11 bases; unmatched junction nucleotides: 12. Germline values: CDR1 SGHRS, CDR2 YFSETQ. The full variable domain, its missing parts supplied by reference TRBV5-1 and TRBJ2-3, is KAGVTQTPRYLIKTRGQQVTLSCSPISGHRSVSWYQQTPGQGLQFLFEYFSETQRNKGNFPGRFSGRQFSNSRSEMNVSTLELGDSALYLCASSQAGTSGGDVQYFGPGTRLTVL.

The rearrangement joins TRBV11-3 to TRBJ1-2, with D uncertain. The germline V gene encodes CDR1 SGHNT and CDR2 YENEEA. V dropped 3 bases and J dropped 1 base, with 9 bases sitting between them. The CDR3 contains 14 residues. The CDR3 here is CASSLVVSNYGYTF. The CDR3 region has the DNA TGTGCCAGCAGCTTGGTGGTCAGTAACTATGGCTACACCTTC.

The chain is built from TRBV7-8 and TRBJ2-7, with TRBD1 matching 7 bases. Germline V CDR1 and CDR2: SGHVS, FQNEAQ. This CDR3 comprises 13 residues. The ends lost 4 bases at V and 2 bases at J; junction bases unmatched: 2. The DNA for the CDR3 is TGTGCCAGCAGCTGGGGACAGACCTACGAGCAGTACTTC. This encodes CASSWGQTYEQYF.

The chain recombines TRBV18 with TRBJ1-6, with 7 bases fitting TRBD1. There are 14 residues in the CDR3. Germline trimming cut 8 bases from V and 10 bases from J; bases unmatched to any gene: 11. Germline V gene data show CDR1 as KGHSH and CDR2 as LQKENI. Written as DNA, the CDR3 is TGTGCCAGCCGCGGCCGGGACAGAACCTCACCCCTCCACTTT. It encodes CASRGRDRTSPLHF.

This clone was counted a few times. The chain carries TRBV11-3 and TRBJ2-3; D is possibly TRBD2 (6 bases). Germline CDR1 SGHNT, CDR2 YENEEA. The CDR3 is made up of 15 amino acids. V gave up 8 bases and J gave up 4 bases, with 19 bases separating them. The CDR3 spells CASGRRGDFPDTQYF. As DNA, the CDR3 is TGTGCCAGCGGCCGGCGGGGAGATTTTCCAGATACGCAGTATTTT.

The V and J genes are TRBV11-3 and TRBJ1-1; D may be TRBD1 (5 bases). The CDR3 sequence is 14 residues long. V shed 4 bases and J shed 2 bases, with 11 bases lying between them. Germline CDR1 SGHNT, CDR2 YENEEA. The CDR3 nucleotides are TGTGCCAGCAGCTCCGTAGGGGTTAACACTGAAGCTTTCTTT. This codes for CASSSVGVNTEAFF.

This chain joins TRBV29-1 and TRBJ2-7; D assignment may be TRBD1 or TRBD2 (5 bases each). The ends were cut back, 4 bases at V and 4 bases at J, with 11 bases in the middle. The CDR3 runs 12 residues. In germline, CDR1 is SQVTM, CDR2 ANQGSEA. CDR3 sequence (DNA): TGCAGCGTTGTTGGGGGTGGGTACGAGCAGTACTTC. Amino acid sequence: CSVVGGGYEQYF.

The CDR3 loop reads CASSYPARANTEAFF. The CDR3 DNA is TGTGCCAGCAGTTACCCGGCCAGGGCAAACACTGAAGCTTTCTTT. V usage is TRBV6-8 and J usage is TRBJ1-1; D might be TRBD1 (5 bases). CDR1 is MNHGY, CDR2 SAAAGT, per germline. Between the trimmed V and J ends, which lost 2 bases and 2 bases, there was a span of 12 bases. The CDR3 has 15 amino acids.

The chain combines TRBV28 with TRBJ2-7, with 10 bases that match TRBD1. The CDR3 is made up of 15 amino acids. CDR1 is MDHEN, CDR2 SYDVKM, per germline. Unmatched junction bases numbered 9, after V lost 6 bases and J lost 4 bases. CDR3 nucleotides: TGTGCCAGCAGGCGGGACAGGGGACAAATATACGAGCAGTACTTC. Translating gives CASRRDRGQIYEQYF.